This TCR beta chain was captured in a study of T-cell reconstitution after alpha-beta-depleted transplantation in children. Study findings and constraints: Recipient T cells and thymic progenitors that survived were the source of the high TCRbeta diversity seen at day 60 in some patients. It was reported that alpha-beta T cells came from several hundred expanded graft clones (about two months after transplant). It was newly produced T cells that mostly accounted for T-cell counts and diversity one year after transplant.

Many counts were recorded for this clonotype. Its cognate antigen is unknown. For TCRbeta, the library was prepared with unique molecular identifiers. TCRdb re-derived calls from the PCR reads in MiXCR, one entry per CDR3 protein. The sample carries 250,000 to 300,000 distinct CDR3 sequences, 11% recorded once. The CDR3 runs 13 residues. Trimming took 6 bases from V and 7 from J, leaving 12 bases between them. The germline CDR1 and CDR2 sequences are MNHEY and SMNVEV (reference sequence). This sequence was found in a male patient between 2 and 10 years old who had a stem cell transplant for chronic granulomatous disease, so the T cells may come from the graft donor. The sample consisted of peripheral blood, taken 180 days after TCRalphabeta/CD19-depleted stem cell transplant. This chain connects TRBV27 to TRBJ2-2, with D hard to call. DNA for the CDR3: TGTGCCAGCAGCTACACCGAACACGGGGAGCTGTTTTTT. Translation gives CASSYTEHGELFF.